This TCR beta chain originates from a study of T cell responses to AZD1222 COVID-19 vaccine. The study, taken as a whole, reports: Clonal diversity was possibly underestimated; the donors were predominantly white British and more often female. There were vaccine-associated CD4 TCRs across spike, dominant at 160-218 and 743-854.

Trimming left V 0 bases short and J 5 bases short, with 8 bases between. Germline V gives CDR1 SGHTA, CDR2 FQGNSA. CDR3 length: 14 amino acids. A note on this clone: What it binds is not known.

Assay used: immunoSEQ multiplex PCR; TCRdb lists only in-frame clones, some missing. The sample shows 150,000 to 200,000 clones, around 88% of them seen only once. Both about-4-week and about-12-week second-dose recipients were combined. The receptor was isolated from an adult who received the AZD1222 COVID-19 vaccine. This rearrangement joins TRBV7-2 to TRBJ2-1; D is uncertain. The input for sequencing was peripheral blood, taken 28 days after the second AZD1222 dose. The CDR3 protein is CASSLAISNNEQFF. The CDR3 DNA reads TGTGCCAGCAGCTTAGCAATTTCCAACAATGAGCAGTTCTTC.